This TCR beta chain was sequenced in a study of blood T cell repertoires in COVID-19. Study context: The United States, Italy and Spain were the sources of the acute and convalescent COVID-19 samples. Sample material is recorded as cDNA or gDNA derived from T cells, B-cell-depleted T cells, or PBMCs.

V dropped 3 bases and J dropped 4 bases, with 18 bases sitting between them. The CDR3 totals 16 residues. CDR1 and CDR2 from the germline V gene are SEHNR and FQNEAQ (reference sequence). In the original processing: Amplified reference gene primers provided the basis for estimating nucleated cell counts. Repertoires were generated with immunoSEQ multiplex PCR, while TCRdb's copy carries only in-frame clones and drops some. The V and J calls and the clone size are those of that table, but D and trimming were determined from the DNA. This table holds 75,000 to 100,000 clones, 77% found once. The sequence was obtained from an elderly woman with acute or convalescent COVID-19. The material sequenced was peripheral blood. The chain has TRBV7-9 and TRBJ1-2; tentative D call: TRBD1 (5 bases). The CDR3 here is CASSLGPGRGGYGYTF. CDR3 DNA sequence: TGTGCCAGCAGCTTGGGGCCAGGGAGGGGAGGCTATGGCTACACCTTC.